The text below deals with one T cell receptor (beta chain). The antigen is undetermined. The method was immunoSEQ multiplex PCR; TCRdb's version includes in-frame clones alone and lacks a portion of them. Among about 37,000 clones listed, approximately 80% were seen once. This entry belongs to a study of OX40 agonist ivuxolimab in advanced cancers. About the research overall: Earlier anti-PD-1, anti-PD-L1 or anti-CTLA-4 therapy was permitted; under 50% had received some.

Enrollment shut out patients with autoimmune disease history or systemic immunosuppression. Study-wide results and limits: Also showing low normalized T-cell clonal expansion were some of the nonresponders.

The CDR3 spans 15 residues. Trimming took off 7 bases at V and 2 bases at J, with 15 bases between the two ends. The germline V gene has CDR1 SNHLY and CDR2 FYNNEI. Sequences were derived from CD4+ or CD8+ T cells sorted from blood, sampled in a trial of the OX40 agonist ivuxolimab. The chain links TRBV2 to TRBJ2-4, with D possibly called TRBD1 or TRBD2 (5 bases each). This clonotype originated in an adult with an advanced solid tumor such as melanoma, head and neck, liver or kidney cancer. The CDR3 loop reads CASMGVGRTKNIQYF. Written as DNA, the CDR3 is TGTGCCAGCATGGGGGTAGGAAGGACCAAAAACATTCAGTACTTC.